Presented here are 9 T cell receptor beta chains from one specimen sequenced in a study of shared clonotypes between healthy human individuals. Some clones are missing from TCRdb's copy, which holds only in-frame ones; the method was immunoSEQ multiplex PCR. The data hold around 440,000 clones, with around 77% observed a single time. Source material: PBMCs. The receptor set was obtained from a woman aged 40 to 49 in good health. Some clones in this sample may be carry-over from other donors' samples.

The genes are TRBV4-2 and TRBJ2-1, with TRBD2 matching 13 bases. Germline V CDR1 and CDR2: LGHNA, YNFKEQ. The CDR3 spans 17 residues. V lost 4 bases and J lost 4; bases outside the gene matches: 7. The CDR3 DNA reads as TGTGCCAGCAGCCTAGGCACGACTAGCGGGAGGTACAATGAGCAGTTCTTC. Translation: CASSLGTTSGRYNEQFF.

The gene calls are TRBV29-1 and TRBJ2-3, with D uncertain. The CDR3 contains 14 residues. The germline CDR1 and CDR2 sequences are SQVTM and ANQGSEA. V gave up 4 bases and J gave up 3 bases, with 14 bases separating them. The CDR3 coding sequence is TGCAGCGTTGTTTGGCAGACCGATACAGATACGCAGTATTTT. As protein: CSVVWQTDTDTQYF.

This chain links TRBV28 with TRBJ1-2; 9 bases match TRBD1. The CDR3 totals 15 residues. The germline CDR1 and CDR2 sequences are MDHEN and SYDVKM. Trimming at V came to 3 bases and at J to 2 bases, leaving 4 bases not matched to a gene. CDR3 DNA: TGTGCCAGCAGTTTTGCGACAGGGGGAAACTATGGCTACACCTTC. Protein product: CASSFATGGNYGYTF.

A remark on this clone: Possible read error: a much larger clone is one base away. The sample has other DNA sequences that encode this CDR3 too. J is TRBJ1-5 and V is TRBV6-1; the match to TRBD1 covers 9 bases. The trim removed 9 bases at V and 4 bases at J, leaving 10 bases unmatched. In germline, CDR1 is MNHNS, CDR2 SASEGT. There are 15 residues in the CDR3. The CDR3 coding sequence is TGTGCCAGTAGGCTTCCGGGACAGGGAAATCAGCCCCAGCATTTT. This encodes CASRLPGQGNQPQHF.

The V and J genes are TRBV6-1 and TRBJ1-5; D ambiguous. Trimming removed 2 bases at V and 5 bases at J, with 7 bases between. This CDR3 is built from 13 residues. The germline V gene encodes CDR1 MNHNS and CDR2 SASEGT. CDR3 nucleotides: TGTGCCAGCAGTGAATCTGGGGATCAGCCCCAGCATTTT. Residues: CASSESGDQPQHF.

The genes are TRBV4-3 and TRBJ2-3, with D perhaps being TRBD1 or TRBD2 (5 bases each). There are 15 residues in the CDR3. V was clipped by 0 bases and J by 5 bases, with 12 bases between them. Germline V gene data show CDR1 as LGHNA and CDR2 as YSLEER. As DNA, the CDR3 is TGCGCCAGCAGCCAAGAATCCCTTGGGGGAGATACGCAGTATTTT. This codes for CASSQESLGGDTQYF.

J is TRBJ1-4 and V is TRBV7-7; D possibly corresponds to TRBD1 (5 bases). The CDR3 contains 15 residues. V gave up 5 bases and J gave up 5 bases, with 15 bases separating them. The germline CDR1 and CDR2 sequences are SSHAT and FNYEAQ (reference sequence). CDR3 nucleotides: TGTGCCAGCAGCCCGGGAGGGAGGGGAAATGAAAAACTGTTTTTT. It is translated as CASSPGGRGNEKLFF.

The sample holds one count of this clone. The chain carries TRBV5-1 and TRBJ2-7; D is perhaps TRBD1 (5 bases). This CDR3 has 13 amino acids. Between the trimmed V and J ends, which lost 1 base and 4 bases, there was a span of 9 bases. Per the germline V gene, CDR1 is SGHRS and CDR2 is YFSETQ. CDR3 region: CASSLSKGYEQYF. The CDR3 DNA is TGCGCCAGCAGCTTGAGTAAGGGGTACGAGCAGTACTTC.

The V call is TRBV4-3, the J call TRBJ1-1; possibly TRBD1 for D (5 bases). V lost 3 bases and J 1 base, leaving 9 bases between the germline ends. This CDR3 comprises 14 residues. Germline V gene lookup returns CDR1 LGHNA and CDR2 YSLEER. CDR3 region: CASSQQGWNTEAFF. CDR3 bases: TGCGCCAGCAGCCAGCAGGGTTGGAACACTGAAGCTTTCTTT.